The 13 T cell receptor beta chains below were found in one sample sequenced in a study of T cell responses to AZD1222 COVID-19 vaccine. Assay: immunoSEQ multiplex PCR; the TCRdb copy retains only in-frame clones and omits some. The sample records approximately 45,000 clones, roughly 90% being singletons. The sample here was peripheral blood, taken 28 days after the second AZD1222 dose. These receptor sequences come from an adult who received the AZD1222 COVID-19 vaccine.

The chain joins TRBV7-2 to TRBJ1-2; D is unclear. Looked up from germline, CDR1 is SGHTA and CDR2 is FQGNSA. This CDR3 contains 13 residues. Trimming shortened V by 3 bases and J by 6 bases, and 11 bases separated the two germline ends. The CDR3 DNA is TGTGCCAGCAGCTTGAGCAGGCTGGATGGCTACACCTTC. As protein: CASSLSRLDGYTF.

The chain is built from TRBV7-9 and TRBJ1-2; 7 nucleotides match TRBD1. J gave up 8 bases and V 1 base, and 4 bases lay outside the gene matches. CDR3 length: 13 amino acids. Per the germline V gene, CDR1 is SEHNR and CDR2 is FQNEAQ (reference sequence). The CDR3 loop reads CASSLEGAPGYTF. CDR3 DNA: TGTGCCAGCAGCTTAGAGGGGGCGCCCGGCTACACCTTC.

V usage is TRBV6-5 and J usage is TRBJ1-6; 7 bases agree with TRBD1. Germline assignment: CDR1 MNHEY and CDR2 SVGAGI. The CDR3 has 13 amino acids. The V segment lost 7 bases and the J segment 7 bases; nucleotides outside the gene matches: 4. The CDR3 coding sequence is TGTGCCAGCACCAGGACAGGCAATTCACCCCTCCACTTT. This sequence encodes CASTRTGNSPLHF.

V usage is TRBV7-9 and J usage is TRBJ1-4, with a possible D match to TRBD1 (5 bases). The CDR3 covers 14 residues. From germline, CDR1 is SEHNR and CDR2 FQNEAQ (reference sequence). V lost 0 bases and J 8 bases, leaving 10 bases between the germline ends. CDR3 in DNA: TGTGCCAGCAGCTTAGCAGGGGCCGGCGAAAAACTGTTTTTT. This encodes CASSLAGAGEKLFF. The entire variable domain, with the rest obtained from reference TRBV7-9 and TRBJ1-4, is as follows: DTGVSQNPRHKITKRGQNVTFRCDPISEHNRLYWYRQTLGQGPEFLTYFQNEAQLEKSRLLSDRFSAERPKGSFSTLEIQRTEQGDSAMYLCASSLAGAGEKLFFGSGTQLSVL.

This rearrangement joins TRBV5-1 to TRBJ2-3; TRBD2 might be the D (6 bases). The V gene's germline CDR1 is SGHRS and CDR2 YFSETQ. V was clipped by 4 bases and J by 0 bases, with 6 bases between them. The CDR3 loop spans 13 amino acids. CDR3 residues: CASSAGSTDTQYF. CDR3 bases: TGCGCCAGCAGCGCGGGAAGCACAGATACGCAGTATTTT. The full variable domain, rest sourced from reference TRBV5-1 and TRBJ2-3, is KAGVTQTPRYLIKTRGQQVTLSCSPISGHRSVSWYQQTPGQGLQFLFEYFSETQRNKGNFPGRFSGRQFSNSRSEMNVSTLELGDSALYLCASSAGSTDTQYFGPGTRLTVL.

The chain carries TRBV10-1 and TRBJ2-1; 11 bases align to TRBD2. Germline loops: CDR1 WNHNN, CDR2 SYGVQD (reference sequence). There are 16 residues in the CDR3. The V gene end was trimmed by 0 bases and the J gene end by 8 bases; junction bases not matched to a gene: 6. The chain's CDR3 is CASSESLTSGTDEQFF. In nucleotides, the CDR3 is TGCGCCAGCAGTGAGTCGCTGACTAGCGGGACGGATGAGCAGTTCTTC.

The V gene is TRBV27, the J gene TRBJ1-1; TRBD1 matches at 10 bases. Germline assignment: CDR1 MNHEY and CDR2 SMNVEV (reference sequence). This CDR3 comprises 14 residues. V shed 2 bases and J 5 bases; nucleotides not matched to a gene: 2. The CDR3 sequence is CASSLDRGRTEAFF. The CDR3 DNA follows: TGTGCCAGCAGTTTAGACAGGGGGCGAACTGAAGCTTTCTTT.

This chain connects TRBV28 to TRBJ2-7; 7 nucleotides align to TRBD2. The CDR3 is 14 amino acids. Germline V gene data show CDR1 as MDHEN and CDR2 as SYDVKM. Trimming cost V 3 bases and J 6 bases; bases outside gene matches: 8. In DNA, the CDR3 is TGTGCCAGCAGTTTGGTGGGGGGGAGGTTCGAGCAGTACTTC. It specifies CASSLVGGRFEQYF.

CDR3 in amino acids: CASSFQGNGNNEQFF. CDR3 nucleotides: TGTGCCAGCAGTTTCCAGGGGAATGGGAACAATGAGCAGTTCTTC. V gene TRBV27 combines with J gene TRBJ2-1; maybe TRBD1 (6 bases). V was cut by 3 bases and J by 5 bases, with 14 bases left in between. The CDR3 is made up of 15 amino acids. Germline V gives CDR1 MNHEY, CDR2 SMNVEV (reference sequence).

This clone was recorded once. The rearrangement joins TRBV6-5 to TRBJ1-1; a weak D match, TRBD1 (5 bases). The germline gives CDR1 MNHEY, CDR2 SVGAGI. This CDR3 is 11 amino acids long. The germline V and J ends were trimmed by 2 bases and 10 bases, with 8 bases remaining between them. The CDR3 loop reads CASSYQGLAFF. The CDR3 DNA follows: TGTGCCAGCAGTTACCAGGGCTTAGCTTTCTTT.

The rearrangement uses TRBV6-5 and TRBJ2-7; possible D gene TRBD1, 6 bases. Germline loops: CDR1 MNHEY, CDR2 SVGAGI. Trimming removed 2 bases at V and 0 bases at J, with 11 bases between. CDR3 length: 15 residues. The CDR3 here is CASSYVQGSSYEQYF. Written as DNA, the CDR3 is TGTGCCAGCAGTTACGTACAGGGAAGCTCCTACGAGCAGTACTTC.

The rearrangement joins TRBV7-6 to TRBJ1-1, with TRBD1 matching over 7 bases. The ends lost 4 bases at V and 3 bases at J; junction bases unmatched: 5. Germline assignment: CDR1 SGHVS and CDR2 FNYEAQ. The CDR3 consists of 14 residues. CDR3 bases: TGTGCCAGCAGCTCCAGGGGGTCTGACACTGAAGCTTTCTTT. Encoded protein: CASSSRGSDTEAFF.

This CDR3 reads CASTRLAGVGEQYF. CDR3 bases: TGTGCCAGCACTAGACTAGCGGGAGTAGGGGAGCAGTACTTC. This chain links TRBV6-5 with TRBJ2-7; 12 bases are shared with TRBD2. J lost 7 bases, V lost 7 bases, and 8 bases had no gene match. The CDR3 extends over 14 amino acids. Germline V gives CDR1 MNHEY, CDR2 SVGAGI.